The 20 T cell receptor beta chains below come from one sample, sequenced in a study of blood T cells in healthy people across ages. The use of a sample-barcoded 5' primer and a J-beta primer mix characterized a second PCR of about 7 to 12 cycles. TCRdb re-derived calls from the 5' RACE reads in MiXCR, one entry per CDR3 protein. The profile shows about 1 million distinct CDR3 sequences, 35% to 50% of them singletons. Material: blood. The origin of the receptors is a woman aged 55-75 years in good health.

This clonotype has more than one count but fewer than ten. This chain joins TRBV5-1 and TRBJ2-7, with 10 bases fitting TRBD1. The CDR3 runs to 13 residues. V gave up 2 bases and J gave up 9 bases; unmatched junction bases: 5. Germline CDR1 SGHRS, CDR2 YFSETQ. CDR3 sequence reads: CASSFGTGEGQYF. In DNA, the CDR3 is TGCGCCAGCAGCTTCGGGACAGGGGAGGGGCAGTACTTC.

The chain uses TRBV7-2 and TRBJ2-1, with a possible D match to TRBD2 (5 bases). Trimming removed 3 bases from V and 4 bases from J, with 10 bases in between. This CDR3 is built from 14 residues. Per germline, CDR1 SGHTA and CDR2 FQGNSA. In DNA, the CDR3 is TGTGCCAGCAGCTTGCACGGACTGTACAATGAGCAGTTCTTC. The encoded protein is CASSLHGLYNEQFF.

This clonotype was found a few times. The chain employs TRBV2 and TRBJ2-1, with 7 positions matching TRBD1. Germline trimming cut 6 bases from V and 5 bases from J; bases unmatched to any gene: 4. Germline CDR1 and CDR2: SNHLY and FYNNEI. CDR3 size: 13 residues. DNA for the CDR3: TGTGCCAGCAGCCACAGGGGCGACAATGAGCAGTTCTTC. This encodes CASSHRGDNEQFF.

This clonotype was seen once. CDR3 loop: CASSESRQGGQETQYF. CDR3 DNA sequence: TGCGCCAGCAGTGAGTCGAGACAGGGGGGGCAAGAGACCCAGTACTTC. The rearrangement joins TRBV10-1 to TRBJ2-5; TRBD1 agrees at 9 bases. This CDR3 has 16 residues. Germline lookup yields CDR1 WNHNN and CDR2 SYGVQD (reference sequence). The V segment lost 0 bases and the J segment 2 bases; nucleotides outside the gene matches: 4.

CDR3 in amino acids: CAWRTGGLDEQYF. The DNA of the CDR3 is TGTGCCTGGAGGACAGGGGGCCTGGACGAGCAGTACTTC. The chain joins TRBV30 to TRBJ2-5; 10 nucleotides match TRBD1. The last part of the DNA fits TRBJ2-7 better; the J call may be wrong. In germline, CDR1 is GTSNPN, CDR2 SVGIG (reference sequence). There are 13 residues in the CDR3.

The chain uses TRBV20-1 and TRBJ2-5; the D call may be TRBD1 or TRBD2 (5 bases each). Per germline, CDR1 DFQATT and CDR2 SNEGSKA (reference sequence). CDR3 length: 13 amino acids. The V and J ends lost 4 bases and 5 bases respectively, with 14 bases between them. CDR3 sequence: CSATRDAGETQYF. For the CDR3, the DNA is TGCAGTGCTACCCGGGACGCCGGGGAGACCCAGTACTTC.

V usage is TRBV25-1 and J usage is TRBJ2-3, with 14 bases fitting TRBD2. Germline-derived CDR1 and CDR2 are MGHDK and SYGVNS. The length of the CDR3 is 17 residues. J lost 3 bases, V lost 2 bases, and 4 bases had no gene match. This chain's CDR3 is CASSEQGLAGGTDTQYF. Here the CDR3 DNA reads TGTGCCAGCAGTGAACAAGGACTAGCGGGGGGTACAGATACGCAGTATTTT.

The gene calls are TRBV20-1 and TRBJ2-1; D possibly corresponds to TRBD1 (6 bases). Germline V gives CDR1 DFQATT, CDR2 SNEGSKA (reference sequence). The CDR3 is 15 amino acids. The ends were cut back, 5 bases at V and 3 bases at J, with 17 bases in the middle. CDR3 coding DNA: TGCAGTGCTTCCGGGACAACTAAATTCTACAATGAGCAGTTCTTC. It yields the protein CSASGTTKFYNEQFF.

This clonotype was recorded a few times. The rearrangement links TRBV6-1 to TRBJ2-5; D is undetermined. Germline values: CDR1 MNHNS, CDR2 SASEGT. V was shortened by 1 base and J by 1 base, with 13 bases between the two germline ends. This CDR3 comprises 16 residues. The CDR3 protein is CASSEEVRTAQETQYF. CDR3 DNA: TGTGCCAGCAGTGAAGAGGTCCGAACAGCCCAAGAGACCCAGTACTTC.

The chain has TRBV6-2 or TRBV6-3 and TRBJ2-1; 9 bases agree with TRBD2. The CDR3 has 15 amino acids. Germline CDR1 reads MNHEY; CDR2 reads SVGEGT. V shed 0 bases and J 8 bases; nucleotides not matched to a gene: 5. CDR3 coding DNA: TGTGCCAGCAGTTACTCCGTAGCGGGAGCGCATGAGCAGTTCTTC. Translation gives CASSYSVAGAHEQFF.

On this clonotype: Since a much larger clone is just one base distant, this may be a read error. The J gene is TRBJ2-5, the V gene TRBV10-2; 8 bases match TRBD2. The last part of the DNA fits TRBJ2-7 better; the J call may be wrong. Germline V gene data show CDR1 as WSHSY and CDR2 as SAAADI. The CDR3 sequence is 13 residues long. CDR3 in DNA: TGCGCCAGCACTAGCGGGCCTCTTCTCGAGCAGTACTTC. This encodes CASTSGPLLEQYF.

This clonotype has a count of ten or more. V gene TRBV29-1 combines with J gene TRBJ2-1; D is possibly TRBD2 (6 bases). The CDR3 totals 13 residues. With 7 bases removed from V and 0 bases from J, the gap between germline ends came to 10 bases. Looked up from germline, CDR1 is SQVTM and CDR2 is ANQGSEA. The CDR3, as DNA: TGCAGCGCGGGACTCCACTCCTACAATGAGCAGTTCTTC. Encoded protein: CSAGLHSYNEQFF.

This chain joins TRBV13 and TRBJ1-2; 12 bases are a match to TRBD1. Germline loops: CDR1 PRHDT, CDR2 FYEKMQ (reference sequence). The CDR3 consists of 14 residues. J was trimmed by 8 bases and V by 5 bases; bases with no gene match: 6. The CDR3 sequence is CASSGRDRGLGYTF. DNA for the CDR3: TGTGCCAGCAGCGGCAGGGACAGGGGGCTCGGCTACACCTTC.

The chain links TRBV12-3 or TRBV12-4 to TRBJ2-7; 7 nucleotides match TRBD2. Trimming took 6 bases from V and 0 from J; bases not matched to a gene: 5. This CDR3 spans 14 amino acids. CDR3 nucleotides: TGTGCCAGCAGGGGGAGCGGGATCTCCTACGAGCAGTACTTC. Protein: CASRGSGISYEQYF.

The chain links TRBV13 to TRBJ1-4; the D is unclear. The CDR3 has 13 residues. Germline V gene data show CDR1 as PRHDT and CDR2 as FYEKMQ (reference sequence). The V end was cut by 0 bases, the J end by 7 bases, with 6 bases between. CDR3 coding DNA: TGTGCCAGCAGCTTAGGGGGTAGTGAAAAACTGTTTTTT. This codes for CASSLGGSEKLFF.

V usage is TRBV6-6 and J usage is TRBJ2-1; D call uncertain. V gave up 6 bases and J gave up 6 bases, with 12 bases separating them. CDR1 is MNHNY, CDR2 SVGAGI, per germline (reference sequence). The CDR3 totals 13 residues. The CDR3 reads CASSYPRSNEQFF. CDR3 nucleotides: TGTGCCAGCAGCTACCCCCGCTCCAATGAGCAGTTCTTC.

J is TRBJ1-2 and V is TRBV3-1, with a possible D match to TRBD1 (5 bases). The germline V gene encodes CDR1 LGHDT and CDR2 YNNKEL (reference sequence). The CDR3 is made up of 13 amino acids. Trimming removed 2 bases at V and 8 bases at J, with 12 bases between. The CDR3 sequence: CASSQTRDGGYTF. In nucleotides, the CDR3 is TGTGCCAGCAGCCAAACCCGGGACGGCGGCTACACCTTC.

The rearrangement links TRBV7-2 to TRBJ2-7; D gene uncertain. From germline, CDR1 is SGHTA and CDR2 FQGNSA. V was cut by 3 bases and J by 2 bases, with 11 bases left in between. The CDR3 runs 14 residues. The CDR3 DNA follows: TGTGCCAGCAGCTTGGGAATAGCAGCCTACGAGCAGTACTTC. Translating gives CASSLGIAAYEQYF.

This clonotype was seen a few times. The rearrangement uses TRBV7-6 and TRBJ1-5; 10 bases are a match to TRBD1. The CDR3 covers 15 residues. Germline CDR1 SGHVS, CDR2 FNYEAQ. Germline trimming cut 5 bases from V and 5 bases from J; bases unmatched to any gene: 6. The CDR3 sequence is CASSPGQGFYQPQHF. The CDR3 DNA reads TGTGCCAGCAGCCCGGGACAGGGGTTCTATCAGCCCCAGCATTTT.

The V call is TRBV29-1, the J call TRBJ2-3, with TRBD1 matching over 7 bases. V dropped 5 bases and J dropped 2; count of bases not matched to a gene: 4. The CDR3 sequence is 13 residues long. Looked up from germline, CDR1 is SQVTM and CDR2 is ANQGSEA. CDR3 in DNA: TGCAGCGTTCCGGGACAGTTCACAGATACGCAGTATTTT. It is translated as CSVPGQFTDTQYF.